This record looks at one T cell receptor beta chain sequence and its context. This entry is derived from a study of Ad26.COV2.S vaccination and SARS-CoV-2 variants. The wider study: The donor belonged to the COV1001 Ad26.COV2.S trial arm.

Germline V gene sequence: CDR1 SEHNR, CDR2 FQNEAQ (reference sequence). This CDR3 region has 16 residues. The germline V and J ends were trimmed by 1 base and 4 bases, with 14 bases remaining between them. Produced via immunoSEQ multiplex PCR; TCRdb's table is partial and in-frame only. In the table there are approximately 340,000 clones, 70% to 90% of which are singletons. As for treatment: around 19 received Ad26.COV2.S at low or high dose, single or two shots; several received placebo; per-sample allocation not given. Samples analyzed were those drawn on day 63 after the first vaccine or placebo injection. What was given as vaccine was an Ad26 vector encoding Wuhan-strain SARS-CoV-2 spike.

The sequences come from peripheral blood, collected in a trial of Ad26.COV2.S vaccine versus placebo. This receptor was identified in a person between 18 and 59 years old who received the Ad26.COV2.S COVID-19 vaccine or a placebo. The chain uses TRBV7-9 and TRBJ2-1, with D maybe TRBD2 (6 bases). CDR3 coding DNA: TGTGCCAGCAGCTTAGGGCTGCGGGACCGATACAATGAGCAGTTCTTC. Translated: CASSLGLRDRYNEQFF.